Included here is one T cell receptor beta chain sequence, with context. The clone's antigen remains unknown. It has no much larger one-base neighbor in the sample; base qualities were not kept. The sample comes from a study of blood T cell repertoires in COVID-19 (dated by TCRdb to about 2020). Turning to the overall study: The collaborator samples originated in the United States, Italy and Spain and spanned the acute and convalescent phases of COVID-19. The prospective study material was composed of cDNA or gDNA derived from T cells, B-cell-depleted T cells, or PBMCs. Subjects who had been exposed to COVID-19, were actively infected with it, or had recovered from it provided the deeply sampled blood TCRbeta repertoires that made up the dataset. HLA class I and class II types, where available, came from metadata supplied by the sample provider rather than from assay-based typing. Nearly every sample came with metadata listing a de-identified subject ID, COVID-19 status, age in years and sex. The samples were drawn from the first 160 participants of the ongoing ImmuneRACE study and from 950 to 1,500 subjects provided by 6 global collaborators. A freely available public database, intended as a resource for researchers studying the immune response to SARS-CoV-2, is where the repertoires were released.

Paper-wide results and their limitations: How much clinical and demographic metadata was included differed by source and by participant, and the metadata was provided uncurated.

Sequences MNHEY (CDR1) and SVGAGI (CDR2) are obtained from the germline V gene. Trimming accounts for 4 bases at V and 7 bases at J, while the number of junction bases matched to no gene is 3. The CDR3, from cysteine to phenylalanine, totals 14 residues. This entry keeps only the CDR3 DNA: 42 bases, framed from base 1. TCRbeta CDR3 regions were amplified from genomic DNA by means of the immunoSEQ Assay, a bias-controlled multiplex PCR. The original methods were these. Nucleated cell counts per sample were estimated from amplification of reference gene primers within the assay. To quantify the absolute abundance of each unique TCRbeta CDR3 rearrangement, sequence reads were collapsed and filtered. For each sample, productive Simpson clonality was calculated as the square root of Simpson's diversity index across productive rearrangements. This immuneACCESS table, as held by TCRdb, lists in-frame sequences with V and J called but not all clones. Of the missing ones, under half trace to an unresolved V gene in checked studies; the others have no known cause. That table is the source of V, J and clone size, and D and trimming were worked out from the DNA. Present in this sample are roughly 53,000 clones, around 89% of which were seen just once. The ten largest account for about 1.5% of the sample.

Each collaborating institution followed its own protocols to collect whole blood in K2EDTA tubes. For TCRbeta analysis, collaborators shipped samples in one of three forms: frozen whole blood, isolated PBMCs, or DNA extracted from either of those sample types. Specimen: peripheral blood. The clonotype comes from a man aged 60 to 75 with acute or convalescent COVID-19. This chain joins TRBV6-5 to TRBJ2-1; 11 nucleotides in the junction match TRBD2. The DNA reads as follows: TGTGCCAGCAGTTCTACTAGCGGGGGAAATGAGCAGTTCTTC. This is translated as CASSSTSGGNEQFF.